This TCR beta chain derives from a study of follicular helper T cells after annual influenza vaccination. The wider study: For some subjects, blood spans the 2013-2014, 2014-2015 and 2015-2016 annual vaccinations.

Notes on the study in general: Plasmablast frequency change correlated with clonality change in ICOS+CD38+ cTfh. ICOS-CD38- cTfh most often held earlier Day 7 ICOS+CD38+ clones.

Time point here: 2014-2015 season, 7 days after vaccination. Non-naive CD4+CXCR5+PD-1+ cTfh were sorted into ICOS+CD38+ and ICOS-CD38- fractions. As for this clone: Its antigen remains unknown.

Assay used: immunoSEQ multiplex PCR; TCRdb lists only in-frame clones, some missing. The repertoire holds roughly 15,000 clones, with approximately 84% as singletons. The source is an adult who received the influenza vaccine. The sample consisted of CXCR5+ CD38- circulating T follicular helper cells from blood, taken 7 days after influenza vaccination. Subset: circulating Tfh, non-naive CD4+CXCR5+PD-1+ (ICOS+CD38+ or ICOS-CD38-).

CDR3 nucleotides: TGTGCCAGCATTCCGGTGGGGGGAGAGACCCAGTACTTC. Translating gives CASIPVGGETQYF. This chain joins TRBV27 and TRBJ2-5, with D perhaps matching TRBD2 (6 bases). Germline-derived CDR1 and CDR2 are MNHEY and SMNVEV (reference sequence). The length of the CDR3 is 13 residues. V was pared by 7 bases and J by 4 bases, with 13 bases between.